A single sample is the source of the 14 T cell receptor beta chains below, sequenced in a study of regulatory T cells in long-lasting Graves disease listed by TCRdb under 2021. The time point label here, explained by the study, means: persistent/refractory GD, antithyroid drugs over 5 years with positive TRAb. RNA was extracted from PBMCs in TRIzol for both TCR sequencing and RNA sequencing. Library generation was performed with multiplex PCR. TCRdb records Illumina HiSeq 4000 as the sequencer. iRepertoire HTBI primers and Arm-PCR amplification of CDR3 regions were used to construct TCR beta libraries. TCRdb took the public reads, trimmed them with fastp at Q25, ran MiXCR for clone calling and kept in-frame beta chains. Under each unique CDR3 protein, matching rows form one entry showing the most common genes and DNA. The sample contains roughly 450,000 distinct CDR3 sequences, roughly 20% of them found a single time. About 7.8% of the sample goes to the ten largest clones.

The source material was peripheral blood mononuclear cells (PBMCs), sampled when the disease was refractory, from a patient treated with antithyroid drugs. The receptors stem from a female donor with Graves disease.

The V call is TRBV7-9, the J call TRBJ2-7; D is unclear. Germline loops: CDR1 SEHNR, CDR2 FQNEAQ (reference sequence). With 7 bases removed from V and 4 bases from J, the gap between germline ends came to 11 bases. This CDR3 comprises 12 residues. CDR3 loop: CASTGTVYEQYF. The CDR3 DNA reads as TGTGCCAGCACCGGAACAGTGTACGAGCAGTACTTC. The full variable domain, in which reference TRBV7-9 and TRBJ2-7 provide the parts outside the CDR3, is DTGVSQNPRHKITKRGQNVTFRCDPISEHNRLYWYRQTLGQGPEFLTYFQNEAQLEKSRLLSDRFSAERPKGSFSTLEIQRTEQGDSAMYLCASTGTVYEQYFGPGTRLTVT.

This clonotype was recorded only once. The rearrangement links TRBV29-1 to TRBJ2-7, with 7 bases aligning to TRBD1. The CDR3 covers 16 residues. V dropped 6 bases and J dropped 2; count of bases not matched to a gene: 16. Germline CDR1 reads SQVTM; CDR2 reads ANQGSEA. The CDR3 DNA sequence: TGCAGCGTCCTTTCCCCAGATTGGGACAGCCCCTACGAGCAGTACTTC. Translated: CSVLSPDWDSPYEQYF.

The rearrangement uses TRBV29-1 and TRBJ2-7, with D perhaps matching TRBD1 (6 bases). Germline V gene lookup returns CDR1 SQVTM and CDR2 ANQGSEA. The CDR3 has 13 amino acids. Deletions cut 6 bases from V and 6 bases from J, with 18 bases between. CDR3 region: CSVRATGMFEQYF. The DNA of the CDR3 is TGCAGCGTACGGGCCACAGGGATGTTCGAGCAGTACTTC.

The V and J genes are TRBV20-1 and TRBJ1-3; D is unresolved. The CDR3 is 14 residues long. CDR1 and CDR2 from the germline V gene are DFQATT and SNEGSKA (reference sequence). V lost 3 bases, J lost 0 bases, and 9 bases lay in between. CDR3: CSASSVNSGNTIYF. The CDR3 coding sequence is TGCAGTGCTAGTTCGGTGAACTCTGGAAACACCATATATTTT.

This clonotype was counted between two and nine times. This chain uses TRBV19 with TRBJ1-1, with TRBD1 identical over 7 bases. This CDR3 spans 15 amino acids. Germline trimming cut 6 bases from V and 4 bases from J; bases unmatched to any gene: 11. Germline V gene data show CDR1 as LNHDA and CDR2 as SQIVND (reference sequence). The CDR3, as DNA: TGTGCCAGTAGACCGCGACAGGGTGGGTTCACTGAAGCTTTCTTT. This codes for CASRPRQGGFTEAFF.

This clonotype was observed a handful of times. The chain employs TRBV7-6 and TRBJ2-7; 7 bases are shared with TRBD1. This CDR3 has 14 residues. The germline V gene encodes CDR1 SGHVS and CDR2 FNYEAQ. V shed 4 bases and J 3 bases; nucleotides not matched to a gene: 6. CDR3 in amino acids: CASSSGTELYEQYF. Written as DNA, the CDR3 is TGTGCCAGCAGCTCGGGGACAGAACTCTACGAGCAGTACTTC.

This clonotype was recorded many times. This chain joins TRBV6-2 or TRBV6-3 and TRBJ1-2; the D is unclear. Germline V gives CDR1 MNHEY, CDR2 SVGEGT. This CDR3 is built from 12 residues. The V and J ends lost 11 bases and 2 bases respectively, with 12 bases between them. CDR3 nucleotide sequence: TGTGCCGGTGGGGAGTCGAACTATGGCTACACCTTC. Its translation is CAGGESNYGYTF.

This chain uses TRBV15 with TRBJ2-3; no clear D. V was trimmed by 3 bases and J by 0 bases, leaving 4 bases between them. The V gene's germline CDR1 is LNHNV and CDR2 YYDKDF (reference sequence). The CDR3 consists of 13 residues. The CDR3 loop reads CATSRDSTDTQYF. Written as DNA, the CDR3 is TGTGCCACCAGCAGGGACAGCACAGATACGCAGTATTTT.

The chain is built from TRBV19 and TRBJ2-5; tentatively, D is TRBD2 (6 bases). Germline V gene lookup returns CDR1 LNHDA and CDR2 SQIVND (reference sequence). The CDR3 totals 16 residues. Trimming cost V 8 bases and J 4 bases, with 23 bases left between them. The CDR3 coding sequence is TGTGCCAGTTCGAAGGTAGCGGCCACCCTGGGAGAGACCCAGTACTTC. Translated: CASSKVAATLGETQYF.

This clonotype was seen ten or more times. The chain is built from TRBV28 and TRBJ1-5; the D is unclear. V was clipped by 6 bases and J by 5 bases, with 11 bases between them. There are 13 residues in the CDR3. CDR1 MDHEN and CDR2 SYDVKM come from the germline V gene. This CDR3 reads CASRITADQPQHF. CDR3 sequence (DNA): TGTGCCAGCAGGATCACGGCTGATCAGCCCCAGCATTTT.

This chain joins TRBV19 and TRBJ2-5; 8 nucleotides line up with TRBD1. V lost 8 bases to trimming and J lost 13 bases; unmatched junction nucleotides: 15. The germline V gene encodes CDR1 LNHDA and CDR2 SQIVND (reference sequence). This CDR3 region has 13 residues. The CDR3: CASGAKQGESTYF. The DNA for the CDR3 is TGTGCCAGTGGTGCCAAACAGGGGGAGTCGACGTACTTC.

The chain links TRBV5-1 to TRBJ1-1; 7 bases are shared with TRBD1. CDR3 length: 15 residues. Unmatched junction bases numbered 7, after V lost 5 bases and J lost 0 bases. Germline CDR1 and CDR2: SGHRS and YFSETQ. CDR3 loop: CASRQGRRLNTEAFF. CDR3 coding DNA: TGCGCCAGCAGACAGGGGAGGAGATTGAACACTGAAGCTTTCTTT.

This clonotype has only a few counts. The chain carries TRBV7-9 and TRBJ2-1, with TRBD2 identical over 14 bases. Germline trimming cut 0 bases from V and 5 bases from J; bases unmatched to any gene: 6. CDR1 SEHNR and CDR2 FQNEAQ come from the germline V gene (reference sequence). The CDR3 length is 18 residues. Written as DNA, the CDR3 is TGTGCCAGCAGCTTAGCCCTTGGACTAGCGGGAGGCGACAATGAGCAGTTCTTC. As protein: CASSLALGLAGGDNEQFF.

The V call is TRBV9, the J call TRBJ2-5, with 7 bases aligning to TRBD2. After removal of 0 bases from V and 1 base from J, the junction contained 6 bases not matched to a gene. CDR3 length: 16 amino acids. Germline V gene sequence: CDR1 SGDLS, CDR2 YYNGEE. DNA of the CDR3: TGTGCCAGCAGCGTAGCTGAGAGACTAGCCCAAGAGACCCAGTACTTC. Protein product: CASSVAERLAQETQYF.